The sequence of this T cell receptor (beta chain) was determined in a study of T cells in localized non-small cell lung cancer. The protocol was immunoSEQ multiplex PCR, while the TCRdb copy is restricted to in-frame clones and leaves out a portion. The data hold 1,500 to 1,800 clones, with over 25% observed a single time. This clone was counted only a few times. Its antigen is unknown. The junction shows a germline mismatch at one end, possibly a read error. Study results and limitations: Clonality of T cells reached its maximum in uninvolved adjacent lung, surpassing tumor. In adjacent lung, a median roughly 62 of the top 100 tumor clones were found. Increased T cell density in blood showed an association with longer overall survival. Tumor samples were not multi-region, leaving intratumor heterogeneity unexcluded.

The germline gives CDR1 MNHGY, CDR2 SAAAGT. CDR3 length: 19 residues. This receptor was obtained from a woman aged 40-75 years with stage I lung adenocarcinoma. The sequenced sample was lung tumor tissue, obtained before any cancer treatment. The chain is built from TRBV6-8 and TRBJ1-1; maybe TRBD1 (6 bases). In DNA, the CDR3 is TGTGCCATCAGTAGGGACATCATATATCTCCCCCGATCGAACACTGAAGCTTTCTTT. Residues: CAISRDIIYLPRSNTEAFF.